This TCR beta chain is drawn from a study of cytomegalovirus exposure and HLA in healthy donors. In the PCR, 60 Vbeta and 13 Jbeta primers were used. Clones were read by immunoSEQ multiplex PCR, and TCRdb kept only the in-frame ones, dropping some. Of 120,000 or so clones in the sample, 76% are singletons; the top ten hold 13%. Per germline, CDR1 PRHDT and CDR2 FYEKMQ (reference sequence). This CDR3 is 15 amino acids long. The germline V and J ends were trimmed by 5 bases and 5 bases, with 18 bases remaining between them. As to this clone: What it recognizes is unknown.

Study results and caveats: Follow-up analysis later connected one missense variant in DCLRE1C with trimming of TCR beta V- and J-genes.

Sequencing was done on a sample of PBMCs. The chain has TRBV13 and TRBJ1-2, with D tentatively TRBD1 (5 bases). This TCR was sampled from a man aged 25 to 45 in good health and CMV-seropositive. Written as DNA, the CDR3 is TGTGCCAGCAGCGGAGAACAGGACCGGTGGTATGGCTACACCTTC. Protein product: CASSGEQDRWYGYTF. Together with reference TRBV13 and TRBJ1-2, the CDR3 gives the full variable domain: AAGVIQSPRHLIKEKRETATLKCYPIPRHDTVYWYQQGPGQDPQFLISFYEKMQSDKGSIPDRFSAQQFSDYHSELNMSSLELGDSALYFCASSGEQDRWYGYTFGSGTRLTVV.